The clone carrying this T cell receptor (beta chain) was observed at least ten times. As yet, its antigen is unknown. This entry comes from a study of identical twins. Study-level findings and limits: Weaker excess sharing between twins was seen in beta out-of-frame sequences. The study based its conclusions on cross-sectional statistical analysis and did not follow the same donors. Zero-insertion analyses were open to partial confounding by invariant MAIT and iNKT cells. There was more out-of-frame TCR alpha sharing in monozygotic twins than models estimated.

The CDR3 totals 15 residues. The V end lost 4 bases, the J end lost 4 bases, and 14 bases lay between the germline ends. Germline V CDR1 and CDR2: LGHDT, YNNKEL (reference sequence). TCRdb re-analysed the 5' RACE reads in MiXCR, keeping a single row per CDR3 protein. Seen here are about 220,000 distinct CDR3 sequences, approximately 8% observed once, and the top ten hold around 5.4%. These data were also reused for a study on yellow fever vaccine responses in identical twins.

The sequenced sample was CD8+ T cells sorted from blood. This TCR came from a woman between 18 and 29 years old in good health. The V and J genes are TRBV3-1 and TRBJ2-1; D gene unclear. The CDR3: CASSPTPSLYNEQFF. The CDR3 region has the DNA TGTGCCAGCAGCCCCACCCCGAGCTTATACAATGAGCAGTTCTTC.